A few counts support the clone carrying this T cell receptor beta chain. Antigen: not known. A single record per CDR3 protein comes from TCRdb applying MiXCR to the reads. This sample has roughly 77,000 distinct CDR3 sequences; about 4% occur once, and the top ten carry about 22%. This entry belongs to a study of T cell repertoires in cytomegalovirus infection. Study conclusions and caveats: CMV-specific HLA-C-restricted TCR beta clonotypes dominated the ex vivo response. Summed public TCR beta family frequency identified CMV carriers bearing the relevant HLA.

The germline gives CDR1 SGHVS, CDR2 FNYEAQ. V gave up 2 bases and J gave up 6 bases; unmatched junction bases: 16. This CDR3 contains 18 residues. The specimen sequenced was PBMCs. V usage is TRBV7-6 and J usage is TRBJ2-7; 10 nucleotides line up with TRBD1. The source is a human donor in good health (CMV status not recorded). Some clones in this sample may be carry-over from other donors' samples. CDR3 protein: CASSLIGTGDPHELEQYF. The DNA of the CDR3 is TGTGCCAGCAGCTTAATAGGGACAGGGGACCCCCACGAACTCGAGCAGTACTTC.